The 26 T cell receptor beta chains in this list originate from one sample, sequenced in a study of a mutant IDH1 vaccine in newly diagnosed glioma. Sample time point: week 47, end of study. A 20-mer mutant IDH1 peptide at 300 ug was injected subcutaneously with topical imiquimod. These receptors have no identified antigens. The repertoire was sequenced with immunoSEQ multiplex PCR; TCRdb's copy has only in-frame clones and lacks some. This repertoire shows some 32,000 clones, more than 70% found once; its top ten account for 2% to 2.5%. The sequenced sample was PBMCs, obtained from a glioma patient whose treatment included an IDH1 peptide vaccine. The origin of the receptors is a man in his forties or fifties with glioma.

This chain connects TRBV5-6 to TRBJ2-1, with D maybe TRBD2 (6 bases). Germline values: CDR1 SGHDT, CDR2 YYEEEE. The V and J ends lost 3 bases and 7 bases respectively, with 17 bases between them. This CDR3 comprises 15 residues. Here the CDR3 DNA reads TGTGCCAGCAGCTCAGGGCCCGGGGGTTTGAATGAGCAGTTCTTC. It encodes CASSSGPGGLNEQFF.

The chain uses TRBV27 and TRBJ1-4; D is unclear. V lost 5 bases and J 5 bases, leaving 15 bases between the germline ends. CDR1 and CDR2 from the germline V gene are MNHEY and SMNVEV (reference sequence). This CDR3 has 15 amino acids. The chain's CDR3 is CASSPLTVTNEKLFF. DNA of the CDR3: TGTGCCAGCAGTCCCCTCACCGTAACAAATGAAAAACTGTTTTTT.

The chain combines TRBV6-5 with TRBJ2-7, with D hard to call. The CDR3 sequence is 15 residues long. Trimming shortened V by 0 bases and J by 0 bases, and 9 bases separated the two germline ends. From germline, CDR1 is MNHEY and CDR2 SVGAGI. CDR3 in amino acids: CASSYSGRSSYEQYF. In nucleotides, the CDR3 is TGTGCCAGCAGTTACTCGGGCAGGAGCTCCTACGAGCAGTACTTC.

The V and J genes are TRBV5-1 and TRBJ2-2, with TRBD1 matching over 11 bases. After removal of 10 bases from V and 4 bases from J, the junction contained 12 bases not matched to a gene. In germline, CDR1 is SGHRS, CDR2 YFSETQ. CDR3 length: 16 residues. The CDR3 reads CAGRVGTGGSTGELFF. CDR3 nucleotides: TGCGCCGGTCGAGTAGGGACAGGGGGATCCACCGGGGAGCTGTTTTTT. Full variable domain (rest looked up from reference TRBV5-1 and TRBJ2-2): KAGVTQTPRYLIKTRGQQVTLSCSPISGHRSVSWYQQTPGQGLQFLFEYFSETQRNKGNFPGRFSGRQFSNSRSEMNVSTLELGDSALYLCAGRVGTGGSTGELFFGEGSRLTVL.

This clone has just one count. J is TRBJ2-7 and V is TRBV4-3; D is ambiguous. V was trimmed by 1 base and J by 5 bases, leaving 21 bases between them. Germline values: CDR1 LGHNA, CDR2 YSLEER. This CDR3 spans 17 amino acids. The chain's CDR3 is CASSQALTWAQWDEQYF. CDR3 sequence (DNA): TGCGCCAGCAGCCAAGCCCTTACCTGGGCCCAGTGGGACGAGCAGTACTTC.

CDR3 DNA: TGTGCCAGCAGCTTTGGGACAGTAGCTCGTGGAAACACCATATATTTT. It is translated as CASSFGTVARGNTIYF. The chain recombines TRBV5-4 with TRBJ1-3; 7 nucleotides agree with TRBD1. CDR3 size: 16 residues. From germline, CDR1 is SGHNT and CDR2 YYREEE (reference sequence). Germline trimming cut 2 bases from V and 3 bases from J; bases unmatched to any gene: 8.

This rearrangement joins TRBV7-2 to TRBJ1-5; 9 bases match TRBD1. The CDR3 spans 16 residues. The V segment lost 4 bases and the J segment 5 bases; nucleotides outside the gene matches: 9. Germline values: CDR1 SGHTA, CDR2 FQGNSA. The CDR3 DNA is TGTGCCAGCAGCTCTCAGTTGGGGACAGGGTATCAGCCCCAGCATTTT. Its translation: CASSSQLGTGYQPQHF.

Here the CDR3 DNA reads TGTGCCAGCAGCCATAGCCTAGCGGGGCGGTCAGATACGCAGTATTTT. Amino acid sequence: CASSHSLAGRSDTQYF. The chain has TRBV14 and TRBJ2-3; 9 nucleotides align to TRBD2. This CDR3 spans 16 amino acids. Germline CDR1 reads SGHDN; CDR2 reads FVKESK. V gave up 3 bases and J gave up 4 bases; unmatched junction bases: 8.

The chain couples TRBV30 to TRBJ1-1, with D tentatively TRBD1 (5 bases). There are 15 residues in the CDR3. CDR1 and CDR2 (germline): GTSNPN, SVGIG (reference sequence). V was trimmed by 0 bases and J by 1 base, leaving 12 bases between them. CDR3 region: CAWSVPGQRNTEAFF. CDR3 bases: TGTGCCTGGAGTGTACCGGGGCAGAGGAACACTGAAGCTTTCTTT.

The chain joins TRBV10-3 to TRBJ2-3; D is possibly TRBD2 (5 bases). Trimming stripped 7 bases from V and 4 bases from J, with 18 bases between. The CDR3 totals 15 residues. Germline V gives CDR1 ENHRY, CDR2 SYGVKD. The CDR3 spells CAIKRAVGEADTQYF. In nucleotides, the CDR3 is TGTGCCATCAAAAGGGCGGTGGGAGAGGCAGATACGCAGTATTTT.

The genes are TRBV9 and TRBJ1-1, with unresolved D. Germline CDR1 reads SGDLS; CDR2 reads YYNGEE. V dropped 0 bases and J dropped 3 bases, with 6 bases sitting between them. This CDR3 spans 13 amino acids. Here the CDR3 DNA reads TGTGCCAGCAGCGTAGAGAGGTACACTGAAGCTTTCTTT. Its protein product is CASSVERYTEAFF.

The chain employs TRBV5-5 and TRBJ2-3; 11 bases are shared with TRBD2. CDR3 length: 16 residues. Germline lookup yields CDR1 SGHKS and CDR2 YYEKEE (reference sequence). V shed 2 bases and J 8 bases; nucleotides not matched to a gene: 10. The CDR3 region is CASSLLAGDFPGTQYF. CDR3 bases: TGTGCCAGCAGCTTACTAGCGGGAGATTTCCCAGGTACGCAGTATTTT.

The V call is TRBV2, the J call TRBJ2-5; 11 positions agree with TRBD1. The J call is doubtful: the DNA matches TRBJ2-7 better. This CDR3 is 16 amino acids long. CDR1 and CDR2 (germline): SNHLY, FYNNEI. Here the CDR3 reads CASSPGTGGDTYEQYF. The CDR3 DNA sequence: TGTGCCAGCAGTCCCGGGACAGGGGGGGACACCTACGAGCAGTACTTC.

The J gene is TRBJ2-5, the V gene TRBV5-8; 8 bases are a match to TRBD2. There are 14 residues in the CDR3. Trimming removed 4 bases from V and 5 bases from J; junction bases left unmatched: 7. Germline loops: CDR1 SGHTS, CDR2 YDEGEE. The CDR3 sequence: CASSLRGLDETQYF. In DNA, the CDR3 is TGTGCCAGCAGCCTCCGGGGACTAGACGAGACCCAGTACTTC.

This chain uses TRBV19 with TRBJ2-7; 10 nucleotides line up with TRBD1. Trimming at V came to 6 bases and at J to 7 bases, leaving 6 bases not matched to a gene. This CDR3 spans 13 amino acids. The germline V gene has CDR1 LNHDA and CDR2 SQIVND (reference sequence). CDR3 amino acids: CASRGTGAGEQYF. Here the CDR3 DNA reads TGTGCCAGTAGGGGGACAGGGGCGGGAGAGCAGTACTTC.

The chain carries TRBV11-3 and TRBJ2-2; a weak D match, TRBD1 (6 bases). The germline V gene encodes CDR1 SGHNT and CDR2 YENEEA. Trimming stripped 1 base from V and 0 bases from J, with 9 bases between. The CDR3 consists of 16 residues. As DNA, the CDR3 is TGTGCCAGCAGCTTAGGAGGGGGATCGAACACCGGGGAGCTGTTTTTT. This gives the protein CASSLGGGSNTGELFF.

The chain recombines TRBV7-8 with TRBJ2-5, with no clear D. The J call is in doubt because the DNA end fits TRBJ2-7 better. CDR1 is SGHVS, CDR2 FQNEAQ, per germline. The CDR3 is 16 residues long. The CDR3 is CASSLAPRLPSYEQYF. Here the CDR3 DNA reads TGTGCCAGCAGCTTAGCGCCCCGTTTACCCTCCTACGAGCAGTACTTC.

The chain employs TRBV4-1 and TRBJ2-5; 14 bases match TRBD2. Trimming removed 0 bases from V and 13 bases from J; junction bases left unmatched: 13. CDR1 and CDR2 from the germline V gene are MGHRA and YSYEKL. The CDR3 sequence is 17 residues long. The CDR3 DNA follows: TGCGCCAGCAGCCAAGATACCGCGACTTTGACTAGCGGGGGGGCGTACTTC. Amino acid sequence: CASSQDTATLTSGGAYF.

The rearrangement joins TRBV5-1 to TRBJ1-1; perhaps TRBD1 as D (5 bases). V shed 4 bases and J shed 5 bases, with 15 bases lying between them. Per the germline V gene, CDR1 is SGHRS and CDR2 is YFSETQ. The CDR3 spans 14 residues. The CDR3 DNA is TGCGCCAGCAGCCGGGACGCACCGGAGACTGAAGCTTTCTTT. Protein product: CASSRDAPETEAFF.

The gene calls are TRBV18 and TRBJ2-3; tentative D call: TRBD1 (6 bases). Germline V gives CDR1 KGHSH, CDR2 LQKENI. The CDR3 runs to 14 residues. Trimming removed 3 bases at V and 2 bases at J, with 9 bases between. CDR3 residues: CASSPGTSTDTQYF. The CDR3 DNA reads TGTGCCAGCTCACCTGGGACATCCACAGATACGCAGTATTTT.

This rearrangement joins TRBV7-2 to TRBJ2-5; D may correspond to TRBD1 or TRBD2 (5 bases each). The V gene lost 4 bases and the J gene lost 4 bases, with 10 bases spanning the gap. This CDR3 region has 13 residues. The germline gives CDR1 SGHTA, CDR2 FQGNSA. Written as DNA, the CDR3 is TGTGCCAGCAGCTCCGGGGCTTCAGAGACCCAGTACTTC. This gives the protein CASSSGASETQYF. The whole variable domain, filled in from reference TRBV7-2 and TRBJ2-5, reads GAGVSQSPSNKVTEKGKDVELRCDPISGHTALYWYRQSLGQGLEFLIYFQGNSAPDKSGLPSDRFSAERTGGSVSTLTIQRTQQEDSAVYLCASSSGASETQYFGPGTRLLVL.

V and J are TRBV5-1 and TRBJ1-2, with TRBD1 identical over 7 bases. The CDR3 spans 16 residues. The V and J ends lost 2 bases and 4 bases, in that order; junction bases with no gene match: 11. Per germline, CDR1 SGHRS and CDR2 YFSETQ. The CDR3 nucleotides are TGCGCCAGCAGCTTAGACAGGGTTTGGGATCTCTATGGCTACACCTTC. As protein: CASSLDRVWDLYGYTF.

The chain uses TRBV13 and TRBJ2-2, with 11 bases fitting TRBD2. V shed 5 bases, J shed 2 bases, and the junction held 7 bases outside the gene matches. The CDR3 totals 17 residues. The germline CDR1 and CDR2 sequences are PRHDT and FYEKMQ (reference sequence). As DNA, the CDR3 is TGTGCCAGCAGCCTCCGTGGACTAGCGGGTAACACCGGGGAGCTGTTTTTT. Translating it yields CASSLRGLAGNTGELFF.

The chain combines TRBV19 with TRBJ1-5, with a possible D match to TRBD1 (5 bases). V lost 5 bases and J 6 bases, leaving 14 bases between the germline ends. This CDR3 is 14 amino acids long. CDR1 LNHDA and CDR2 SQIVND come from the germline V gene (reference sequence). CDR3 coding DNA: TGTGCCAGTAGTGGGGGGACGAGGAGTCAGCCCCAGCATTTT. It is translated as CASSGGTRSQPQHF.

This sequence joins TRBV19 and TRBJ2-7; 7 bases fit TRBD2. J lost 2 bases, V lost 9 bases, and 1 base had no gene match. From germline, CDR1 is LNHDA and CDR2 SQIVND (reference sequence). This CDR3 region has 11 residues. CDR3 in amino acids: CASSGTYEQYF. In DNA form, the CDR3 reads TGTGCCAGCAGCGGGACCTACGAGCAGTACTTC.

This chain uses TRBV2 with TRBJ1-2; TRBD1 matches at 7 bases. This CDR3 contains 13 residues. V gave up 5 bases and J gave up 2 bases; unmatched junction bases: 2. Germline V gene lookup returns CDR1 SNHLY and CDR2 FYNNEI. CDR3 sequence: CASSLTGNYGYTF. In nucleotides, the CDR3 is TGTGCCAGCAGTTTGACAGGGAACTATGGCTACACCTTC.